A selection of T cell receptor beta chains follows, all from one sample in a study of CD8+ T cells in alopecia areata. Sequencing was performed with immunoSEQ multiplex PCR; in TCRdb, only in-frame clones are kept and a portion is missing. The repertoire holds roughly 190,000 clones, with about three fifths as singletons. The input for sequencing was CD4+ T cells sorted from blood, taken at week 24, from a patient treated with tofacitinib. The receptors derive from a human donor with alopecia areata. Each CDR3 is given with its conserved first and last residue. D genes are given only for firm matches.

cdr3_length,j_call,v_call,d_call,cdr3_aa
14,TRBJ2-3,TRBV27,.,CASSARPGSDTQYF
14,TRBJ2-3,TRBV9,TRBD2,CASSLGTSSDAQYF
16,TRBJ2-5,TRBV5-1,.,CASSLEGSGAVETQYF
14,TRBJ1-6,TRBV11-2,.,CASSSEYGNSPLHF
15,TRBJ2-1,TRBV7-9,TRBD1,CASSLSRGSYNEQFF
14,TRBJ1-2,TRBV30,TRBD1,CAWAGTGSNYGYTF
13,TRBJ2-1,TRBV4-3,.,CASSQPAYNEQFF
12,TRBJ1-3,TRBV29-1,.,CSVRGSGNTIYF
16,TRBJ2-6,TRBV19,.,CASSPGRGTGANVLTF
14,TRBJ1-2,TRBV29-1,.,CSVGGIGRGYGYTF
14,TRBJ1-1,TRBV5-1,.,CASSLDRVVPEAFF
14,TRBJ2-1,TRBV5-1,.,CASSSGTEPNEQFF
13,TRBJ2-3,TRBV15,.,CATSIPSTDTQYF
10,TRBJ1-1,TRBV21-1,.,CARRDTKAFF
15,TRBJ1-5,TRBV7-2,TRBD1,CASSSDRVGDQPQHF
13,TRBJ1-1,TRBV6-5,.,CASTATTNTEAFF
14,TRBJ2-1,TRBV15,.,CATSRDQGRSEQFF
13,TRBJ2-7,TRBV27,.,CASSLVGSYEQYF
13,TRBJ1-5,TRBV10-2,.,CASSDRVDQPQHF
10,TRBJ1-4,TRBV29-1,.,CSVLYEKLFF
12,TRBJ2-1,TRBV19,.,CASNAQGGEQFF
10,TRBJ1-1,TRBV9,TRBD1,CASLGQGDFF
15,TRBJ2-1,TRBV4-1,TRBD1,CASTNDRVSYNEQFF
14,TRBJ1-1,TRBV6-5,.,CASVDSPSNTEAFF
14,TRBJ1-1,TRBV7-9,.,CASSLSFLDTEAFF
15,TRBJ1-2,TRBV2,.,CASSATIFSGGGYTF
14,TRBJ1-2,TRBV2,TRBD1,CASTKSRTGDGYTF
13,TRBJ2-5,TRBV29-1,TRBD1,CSASGQGQETQYF
13,TRBJ2-7,TRBV6-1,.,CASQRFSSYEQYF
15,TRBJ2-3,TRBV7-2,.,CASTKGGGAADTQYF
14,TRBJ2-5,TRBV5-6,.,CASSLEGSQETQYF
16,TRBJ1-5,TRBV4-3,TRBD1,CASSQAPTQGAQPQHF
12,TRBJ2-7,TRBV15,.,CATSRETGEQYF
15,TRBJ2-1,TRBV7-9,.,CASSFREDTYNEQFF
14,TRBJ2-2,TRBV11-2,.,CASSLAGNTGELFF
15,TRBJ2-5,TRBV7-2,.,CASSSRRTFQETQYF
14,TRBJ1-5,TRBV4-3,.,CASSQGTYNQPQHF
14,TRBJ1-3,TRBV7-8,.,CASSAGEAKNTIYF
15,TRBJ1-5,TRBV7-2,.,CASSFEQGRHQPQHF
16,TRBJ2-1,TRBV5-1,.,CASSLQGTATYNEQFF
13,TRBJ1-5,TRBV7-2,.,CASSLGTDKPQHF
12,TRBJ2-7,TRBV29-1,.,CSGGDTRYEQYF
15,TRBJ1-2,TRBV5-6,.,CASSLLTGMGLGYTF
15,TRBJ2-3,TRBV5-1,.,CASSQGAVGTDTQYF
13,TRBJ1-2,TRBV27,.,CASSSGRLYGYTF
16,TRBJ1-5,TRBV5-8,TRBD1,CASSLGDRGRGQPQHF
13,TRBJ1-6,TRBV5-1,.,CASSLPGNSPLHF
14,TRBJ2-2,TRBV5-1,.,CASSLDREAGELFF
14,TRBJ1-1,TRBV2,.,CASIIRGLGTEAFF
14,TRBJ1-1,TRBV25-1,.,CASRSRGEGTEAFF
14,TRBJ2-7,TRBV7-9,.,CASSSGIHLYEQYF
16,TRBJ1-2,TRBV25-1,.,CASSETLLGSPYGYTF
15,TRBJ2-5,TRBV11-2,.,CASSLPLGTGETQYF